Listed here is a single T cell receptor (beta chain). Its specificity is not known. This may come from a read error, since a much larger clone is one base off. The data belong to a study of glioma-infiltrating T cells. Study context: Before surgery, glioma patients received dexamethasone for at most six days.

CDR1 and CDR2 from the germline V gene are MNHEY and SMNVEV (reference sequence). Trimming took off 2 bases at V and 1 base at J, with 5 bases between the two ends. The CDR3 is 13 amino acids. Findings and limits, study-wide: Shared blood CDR3 signature motifs marked patients with low tissue-blood divergence.

TCR alpha and beta CDR3 regions were amplified from RNA using iRepertoire nested multiplex PCR. Each CDR3 protein is one row after TCRdb ran MiXCR on the multiplex PCR reads. Here the sample spans more than 350,000 distinct CDR3 sequences, less than 50% being singletons. Source material: glioma tissue, nonneoplastic brain tissue, or PBMCs (not recorded which). The chain carries TRBV27 and TRBJ1-1; D uncertain. The sequence came from a human donor with low-grade glioma or glioblastoma, undergoing nonglioma brain surgery, or in good health (not recorded which). The DNA of the CDR3 is TGTGCCAGCAGTTTAGTCACGAACACTGAAGCTTTCTTT. Protein sequence: CASSLVTNTEAFF.